Below, 2 T cell receptor delta chains from the same sample are listed, as sequenced in a study of gamma-delta chains in newborns, infants, children. TCRdb repeated clone calling on the reads with CATT. The table shows about 4,900 delta-chain clones, with under 4% occurring only once. The material sequenced was blood. Receptors were obtained from a child who was a newborn, infant or young child, either healthy, febrile or measles-vaccinated (not recorded which).

A word on this clone: The TCRdb record carries a much larger clone's protein, which differs from this DNA's translation at residue 12; a read error is the likely cause, and the protein listed here is the DNA translation. The rearrangement joins TRDV2 to TRDJ3, with 9 bases matching TRDD3. The CDR3 totals 18 residues. Germline V lookup: CDR1 GEAIGNYY, CDR2 EKD. The CDR3 bases are TGTGCCTGTGACACCTACTGGGGGAGCTCCTGGGGCACCCGACAGATGTTTTTC. It specifies CACDTYWGSSWGTRQMFF.

Comments on this clone: Distinct nucleotide sequences in the sample also encode this CDR3. V and J are TRDV1 and TRDJ2, with 10 bases aligning to TRDD3. This CDR3 region has 22 residues. Germline V lookup: CDR1 TSWWSYY, CDR2 QGS. V gave up 1 base and J gave up 8 bases; unmatched junction bases: 25. CDR3 nucleotide sequence: TGTGCTCTTGGGGAACATTGGCCTTCCCCGGTACTGGGGGATCCCCCGACGGCACAACTCTTCTTT. Translated, it gives CALGEHWPSPVLGDPPTAQLFF.